The 15 T cell receptor beta chains listed next were all sequenced from one sample in a study of lymphopenia after photon versus proton radiotherapy. Only in-frame clones appear in the TCRdb table, and some are missing; sequencing was by immunoSEQ multiplex PCR. The repertoire holds over 50,000 clones, with around 86% as singletons. This sample comprised peripheral blood, obtained from a patient treated with photon-based radiotherapy. Receptor source: a man aged 40-55 years with gastric cancer.

This CDR3 is CAWISGRNNEQFF. Here the CDR3 DNA reads TGTGCCTGGATAAGTGGCCGCAACAATGAGCAGTTCTTC. This chain links TRBV30 with TRBJ2-1; no definite D call. The V and J ends lost 4 bases and 5 bases respectively, with 12 bases between them. The germline V gene has CDR1 GTSNPN and CDR2 SVGIG (reference sequence). CDR3 length: 13 residues.

The V call is TRBV4-3, the J call TRBJ1-6, with 7 bases aligning to TRBD1. The length of the CDR3 is 13 residues. In germline, CDR1 is LGHNA, CDR2 YSLEER. V shed 0 bases and J 10 bases; nucleotides not matched to a gene: 0. In DNA form, the CDR3 reads TGCGCCAGCAGCCAAGAGACAGGGTCACCCCTCCACTTT. Translated, it gives CASSQETGSPLHF.

V usage is TRBV19 and J usage is TRBJ2-1; tentatively, D is TRBD1 (5 bases). CDR1 and CDR2 from the germline V gene are LNHDA and SQIVND (reference sequence). The CDR3 has 14 amino acids. V was clipped by 2 bases and J by 1 base, with 6 bases between them. The CDR3 spells CASSIQGSYNEQFF. The CDR3 bases are TGTGCCAGTAGTATACAGGGATCCTACAATGAGCAGTTCTTC. The variable domain in full, completed from reference TRBV19 and TRBJ2-1, reads DGGITQSPKYLFRKEGQNVTLSCEQNLNHDAMYWYRQDPGQGLRLIYYSQIVNDFQKGDIAEGYSVSREKKESFPLTVTSAQKNPTAFYLCASSIQGSYNEQFFGPGTRLTVL.

The CDR3 bases are TGTGCCAGCAGTTACTCGGACAGGGATAATCAGCCCCAGCATTTT. This encodes CASSYSDRDNQPQHF. The chain employs TRBV6-6 and TRBJ1-5; 8 nucleotides match TRBD1. The CDR3 runs to 15 residues. V trimming: 0 bases; J trimming: 4 bases; junction bases outside the gene matches: 2. In germline, CDR1 is MNHNY, CDR2 SVGAGI (reference sequence).

V gene TRBV4-1 combines with J gene TRBJ1-5; D unclear. Trimming left V 0 bases short and J 4 bases short, with 13 bases between. CDR1 is MGHRA, CDR2 YSYEKL, per germline. CDR3 length equals 16 residues. This CDR3 is CASSQDWFRENQPQHF. CDR3 in DNA: TGCGCCAGCAGCCAAGATTGGTTTCGAGAAAATCAGCCCCAGCATTTT.

The chain recombines TRBV9 with TRBJ2-2; TRBD2 is a possible D gene (5 bases). This CDR3 comprises 15 residues. V was trimmed by 3 bases and J by 2 bases, leaving 11 bases between them. Germline CDR1 and CDR2: SGDLS and YYNGEE. The CDR3 DNA reads TGTGCCAGCAGCGGAGAAAGCGGTAACACCGGGGAGCTGTTTTTT. Its translation: CASSGESGNTGELFF.

The V gene is TRBV6-1, the J gene TRBJ1-1; the D gene is possibly TRBD1 (5 bases). Trimming took off 3 bases at V and 6 bases at J, with 14 bases between the two ends. CDR3 length equals 14 residues. From germline, CDR1 is MNHNS and CDR2 SASEGT. The CDR3 loop is CASSEGRVAPEAFF. The DNA of the CDR3 is TGTGCCAGCAGTGAGGGCAGGGTTGCCCCTGAAGCTTTCTTT.

The J gene is TRBJ1-6, the V gene TRBV21-1; the table's D gene call, TRBD1, was not cross checked with the DNA. TRBV21-1 is designated a pseudogene. The CDR3 covers 16 residues. The CDR3 sequence is CASRRPFGQFSSPLHF. The CDR3 DNA is TGTGCCAGCAGACGCCCCTTTGGACAATTCTCTTCACCCCTCCACTTT.

The genes are TRBV6-5 and TRBJ2-5, with 11 bases matching TRBD2. Germline CDR1 MNHEY, CDR2 SVGAGI. This CDR3 region has 12 residues. J gave up 9 bases and V 8 bases, and 5 bases lay outside the gene matches. CDR3 residues: CASGVAGGAQYF. CDR3 sequence (DNA): TGTGCCAGCGGCGTAGCGGGGGGGGCCCAGTACTTC.

The V gene is TRBV9, the J gene TRBJ1-2, with 8 bases that match TRBD1. The junction had 10 bases not matched to a gene; V was cut back by 3 bases and J by 0 bases. CDR3 size: 17 residues. Germline V CDR1 and CDR2: SGDLS, YYNGEE. The CDR3 DNA is TGTGCCAGCAGCGCCCCATCCGGACAGGGAGCTAACTATGGCTACACCTTC. It encodes CASSAPSGQGANYGYTF.

V usage is TRBV14 and J usage is TRBJ2-2; D unresolved. This CDR3 contains 15 residues. The germline V and J ends were trimmed by 1 base and 6 bases, with 12 bases remaining between them. The germline gives CDR1 SGHDN, CDR2 FVKESK. For the CDR3, the DNA is TGTGCCAGCAGCCAAGTTGCGTCCGTGGCCGGGGAGCTGTTTTTT. It is translated as CASSQVASVAGELFF.

The chain is built from TRBV5-4 and TRBJ1-3, with D unresolved. Germline V gene lookup returns CDR1 SGHNT and CDR2 YYREEE (reference sequence). This CDR3 is built from 14 residues. V was cut by 0 bases and J by 6 bases, with 10 bases left in between. This chain's CDR3 is CASSLGKILNTIYF. The CDR3 nucleotides read TGTGCCAGCAGCTTGGGCAAGATTTTAAACACCATATATTTT.

This clone was observed a handful of times. V is TRBV30 and J is TRBJ1-5; D gene unclear. The CDR3 totals 13 residues. Germline-derived CDR1 and CDR2 are GTSNPN and SVGIG (reference sequence). V was clipped by 0 bases and J by 2 bases, with 5 bases between them. Here the CDR3 reads CAWSVQGNQPQHF. As DNA, the CDR3 is TGTGCCTGGAGTGTCCAGGGCAATCAGCCCCAGCATTTT.

This clone came up once. The V and J genes are TRBV28 and TRBJ1-3; TRBD1 is a possible D gene (5 bases). Between the trimmed V and J ends, which lost 7 bases and 0 bases, there was a span of 13 bases. This CDR3 is built from 15 residues. Germline V lookup: CDR1 MDHEN, CDR2 SYDVKM. CDR3 in amino acids: CASTLGTVSGNTIYF. CDR3 bases: TGTGCCAGCACCCTCGGGACGGTCTCTGGAAACACCATATATTTT. Variable domain in full (rest from reference TRBV28 and TRBJ1-3): DVKVTQSSRYLVKRTGEKVFLECVQDMDHENMFWYRQDPGLGLRLIYFSYDVKMKEKGDIPEGYSVSREKKERFSLILESASTNQTSMYLCASTLGTVSGNTIYFGEGSWLTVV.

Points on this clone: Other nucleotide sequences from this sample produce the same CDR3. The chain carries TRBV5-1 and TRBJ1-1; D is unresolved. The CDR3 extends over 14 amino acids. The germline CDR1 and CDR2 sequences are SGHRS and YFSETQ. Trimming removed 0 bases from V and 1 base from J, with 7 bases in between. CDR3 bases: TGCGCCAGCAGCTTGGGTCAGAGGAACACTGAAGCTTTCTTT. Translating it yields CASSLGQRNTEAFF.